This entry lists 3 T cell receptor beta chains sequenced from one sample in a study of OX40 agonist ivuxolimab in advanced cancers. Here immunoSEQ multiplex PCR was the method, and the copy in TCRdb shows in-frame clones only, minus some. The sample carries over 45,000 clones, 75% to 85% recorded once. Sample: CD4+ or CD8+ T cells sorted from blood, taken in a trial of the OX40 agonist ivuxolimab. Receptors were obtained from an adult with an advanced solid tumor such as melanoma, head and neck, liver or kidney cancer.

The table lists this clone with a few counts. The chain uses TRBV29-1 and TRBJ2-4; unclear D gene. V shed 6 bases and J shed 8 bases, with 8 bases lying between them. Germline CDR1 is SQVTM and CDR2 is ANQGSEA. The CDR3 extends over 10 amino acids. The DNA of the CDR3 is TGCAGCGTGGTGAGCCACATTCAGTACTTC. This encodes CSVVSHIQYF.

The chain links TRBV6-5 to TRBJ2-7, with 8 bases that match TRBD1. The CDR3 extends over 12 amino acids. CDR1 MNHEY and CDR2 SVGAGI come from the germline V gene. V was clipped by 6 bases and J by 5 bases; unmatched bases: 3. The CDR3 region has the DNA TGTGCCAGCAGCCGGACAGGGCACGAGCAGTACTTC. Its protein product is CASSRTGHEQYF.

The chain combines TRBV7-9 with TRBJ2-3; 8 positions match TRBD2. V shed 3 bases, J shed 5 bases, and the junction held 10 bases outside the gene matches. The CDR3 covers 16 residues. From germline, CDR1 is SEHNR and CDR2 FQNEAQ (reference sequence). This CDR3 reads CASSLSAGEPRDTQYF. Here the CDR3 DNA reads TGTGCCAGCAGCTTGTCAGCGGGGGAGCCCCGAGATACGCAGTATTTT.